This T cell receptor (beta chain) was identified during a study of cytomegalovirus exposure and HLA in healthy donors. For the study at large: Within the Caucasian-associated ancestry cluster were 65% to 85% of the 398 genotyped donors.

PCR involved 60 Vbeta and 13 Jbeta primers. Produced via immunoSEQ multiplex PCR; TCRdb's table is partial and in-frame only. The sample yields 85,000 to 95,000 clones, over 75% seen once. There are 17 residues in the CDR3. V gave up 0 bases and J gave up 7 bases, with 22 bases separating them. Looked up from germline, CDR1 is SGHRS and CDR2 is YFSETQ. In regard to this clone: Its target is unknown.

The donors gave bone marrow, and they were healthy. Whole-study results and caveats: TCR beta chain V- and J-gene trimming was linked, in a later analysis, to a missense variant in DCLRE1C. Researchers catalogued approximately 170 TCR beta chains as cytomegalovirus-associated.

This receptor was obtained from a man aged 30 to 45 in good health and CMV-seropositive. This chain uses TRBV5-1 with TRBJ1-1; D perhaps matches TRBD1 (5 bases). Sample: PBMCs. The CDR3 here is CASSLVESSSGGIEAFF. The CDR3 nucleotides are TGCGCCAGCAGCTTGGTGGAAAGTTCATCGGGGGGGATTGAAGCTTTCTTT.